A selection of T cell receptor beta chains follows, all from one sample in a study of blood T cell repertoires in COVID-19. Here immunoSEQ multiplex PCR was the method, and the copy in TCRdb shows in-frame clones only, minus some. The table shows approximately 100,000 clones, with 81% occurring only once. The sequencing sample was made of peripheral blood. All receptors come from a human donor in a cohort sampled during active COVID-19. Both conserved end residues are part of each CDR3. Each record gives: J gene, clone size, D gene, V gene, CDR3 protein, CDR3 DNA. D genes are given only for firm matches. Where a row states a size, it is once, few, many or the class of an expanded clone; other rows omit it.

TRBJ2-7 | NA | TRBD1 | TRBV6-1 | CASSEARDREWYEQYF | TGTGCCAGCAGTGAAGCGCGGGACAGGGAGTGGTACGAGCAGTACTTC
TRBJ1-5 | NA | TRBD1 | TRBV24-1 | CATSDLKGARDQPQHF | TGTGCCACCAGTGATTTGAAGGGGGCGCGAGATCAGCCCCAGCATTTT
TRBJ2-5 | NA | NA | TRBV6-2/TRBV6-3 | CASSLRGQETQYF | TGTGCCAGCAGTTTAAGGGGGCAAGAGACCCAGTACTTC
TRBJ1-2 | NA | TRBD1 | TRBV7-9 | CASSADRVYGYTF | TGTGCCAGCAGCGCCGACAGGGTTTATGGCTACACCTTC
TRBJ1-1 | few | NA | TRBV5-4 | CASSLGGTDTEAFF | TGTGCCAGCAGCTTAGGAGGGACGGACACTGAAGCTTTCTTT
TRBJ2-7 | NA | NA | TRBV5-4 | CASSPGGREQYF | TGTGCCAGCAGCCCCGGGGGGCGCGAGCAGTACTTC
TRBJ2-1 | NA | NA | TRBV6-2/TRBV6-3 | CASSYSRGGLHNEQFF | TGTGCCAGCAGTTACTCGAGGGGGGGGCTTCATAATGAGCAGTTCTTC
TRBJ2-1 | NA | TRBD2 | TRBV24-1 | CATSDPGLEQFF | TGTGCCACCAGTGATCCGGGACTAGAGCAGTTCTTC
TRBJ2-7 | few | NA | TRBV5-8 | CASSLYSSYEQYF | TGTGCCAGCAGCTTGTACAGCTCCTACGAGCAGTACTTC
TRBJ1-2 | few | TRBD1 | TRBV6-2/TRBV6-3 | CASSYGTATNANYGYTF | TGTGCCAGCAGTTACGGGACAGCGACTAACGCTAACTATGGCTACACCTTC
TRBJ2-3 | NA | TRBD2 | TRBV5-1 | CASKSGGATDTQYF | TGCGCCAGCAAGAGCGGGGGGGCCACAGATACGCAGTATTTT
TRBJ1-6 | NA | TRBD1 | TRBV25-1 | CASSEYQGRGNSPLHF | TGTGCCAGCAGTGAATATCAAGGCAGGGGGAATTCACCCCTCCACTTT